A single sample is the source of the 18 T cell receptor beta chains below, sequenced in a study of blood T cell repertoires in COVID-19. Assay: immunoSEQ multiplex PCR; the TCRdb copy retains only in-frame clones and omits some. The table shows 250,000 or so clones, with 85% to 95% occurring only once. Sample: PBMCs or T cells enriched from blood (not recorded which). The receptors derive from a middle-aged man who had been exposed to COVID-19.

Notes on this clone: Compared with germline, one end of the junction differs, possibly owing to a read error. The genes are TRBV3-1 (or the pseudogene TRBV3-2) and TRBJ2-3; 7 bases agree with TRBD1. The CDR3 runs to 11 residues. Germline V gene lookup returns CDR1 LGHDT and CDR2 YNNKEL (reference sequence). CDR3 nucleotides: TGTGCCAGCAGCCAAGTAGGGGGCAGGACATTT. It codes for CASSQVGGRTF.

V gene TRBV5-4 combines with J gene TRBJ1-3, with unresolved D. Germline V gives CDR1 SGHNT, CDR2 YYREEE (reference sequence). Trimming removed 5 bases from V and 8 bases from J, with 11 bases in between. The CDR3 totals 12 residues. This CDR3 reads CASRYGGDTIYF. The DNA of the CDR3 is TGTGCCAGCAGGTATGGAGGAGACACCATATATTTT.

The V and J genes are TRBV6-5 and TRBJ1-1; D might be TRBD1 (6 bases). CDR1 and CDR2 from the germline V gene are MNHEY and SVGAGI. V lost 4 bases and J 1 base, leaving 13 bases between the germline ends. The CDR3 spans 15 residues. The CDR3 region is CASSLRGGGNTEAFF. Here the CDR3 DNA reads TGTGCCAGCAGTTTGAGGGGGGGCGGGAACACTGAAGCTTTCTTT.

The chain joins TRBV4-1 to TRBJ2-1, with TRBD2 matching 7 bases. CDR1 MGHRA and CDR2 YSYEKL come from the germline V gene. Losses at the gene ends were 0 bases for V and 0 bases for J; bases not matched to a gene: 2. The CDR3 is made up of 16 amino acids. CDR3 loop: CASSQDWTSSYNEQFF. The CDR3 coding sequence is TGCGCCAGCAGCCAAGATTGGACTAGCTCCTACAATGAGCAGTTCTTC.

The chain is built from TRBV4-1 and TRBJ2-3, with TRBD2 matching 9 bases. With 1 base clipped from V and 10 bases from J, the junction kept 12 bases outside the gene matches. There are 16 residues in the CDR3. Germline V gene lookup returns CDR1 MGHRA and CDR2 YSYEKL. CDR3 amino acids: CASSQASGTLGAAQYF. CDR3 in DNA: TGCGCCAGCAGCCAAGCTAGCGGGACCCTGGGGGCTGCGCAGTATTTT.

The chain uses TRBV13 and TRBJ1-2, with D possibly TRBD1 on 6 matching bases. Trimming pared 5 bases from V and 5 bases from J, leaving 15 bases between. CDR3 length: 14 residues. Germline values: CDR1 PRHDT, CDR2 FYEKMQ (reference sequence). CDR3: CASSRTASSYGYTF. CDR3 sequence (DNA): TGTGCCAGCAGCCGGACAGCCTCATCTTATGGCTACACCTTC. The whole variable domain, filled in from reference TRBV13 and TRBJ1-2, reads AAGVIQSPRHLIKEKRETATLKCYPIPRHDTVYWYQQGPGQDPQFLISFYEKMQSDKGSIPDRFSAQQFSDYHSELNMSSLELGDSALYFCASSRTASSYGYTFGSGTRLTVV.

This clone was seen a few times. The CDR3 coding sequence is TGTGCCAGCAGCTTAGGCCAATACGAGCAGTACTTC. This translates into CASSLGQYEQYF. This chain uses TRBV13 with TRBJ2-7, with D unclear. This CDR3 has 12 residues. Trimming took off 0 bases at V and 4 bases at J, with 4 bases between the two ends. Germline V CDR1 and CDR2: PRHDT, FYEKMQ (reference sequence). Drawing the rest from reference TRBV13 and TRBJ2-7, the complete variable domain is AAGVIQSPRHLIKEKRETATLKCYPIPRHDTVYWYQQGPGQDPQFLISFYEKMQSDKGSIPDRFSAQQFSDYHSELNMSSLELGDSALYFCASSLGQYEQYFGPGTRLTVT.

The chain carries TRBV11-2 and TRBJ1-4, with 8 nucleotides matching TRBD1. CDR3 length equals 17 residues. V shed 4 bases, J shed 2 bases, and the junction held 9 bases outside the gene matches. Germline loops: CDR1 SGHAT, CDR2 FQNNGV. The CDR3 DNA is TGTGCCAGCAGCTCCATCGACAGGGGCAAGACTAATGAAAAACTGTTTTTT. Protein product: CASSSIDRGKTNEKLFF.

This rearrangement joins TRBV27 to TRBJ2-7, with TRBD1 as a possible D gene (5 bases). V was shortened by 2 bases and J by 2 bases, with 10 bases between the two germline ends. CDR1 is MNHEY and CDR2 is SMNVEV in the germline V gene (reference sequence). This CDR3 spans 14 amino acids. CDR3 DNA: TGTGCCAGCAGTTTAAAGGACAAAGCCTACGAGCAGTACTTC. This translates into CASSLKDKAYEQYF.

CDR3 in amino acids: CATAPSGRSSYEQYF. CDR3 coding DNA: TGTGCCACAGCCCCTAGCGGGAGGTCCTCCTACGAGCAGTACTTC. This chain joins TRBV24-1 and TRBJ2-7; TRBD2 matches at 11 bases. V shed 10 bases, J shed 0 bases, and the junction held 7 bases outside the gene matches. CDR1 and CDR2 from the germline V gene are KGHDR and SFDVKD. This CDR3 has 15 residues.

This clone came up a few times. The V gene is TRBV7-3, the J gene TRBJ2-5, with 8 positions matching TRBD1. The V gene end was trimmed by 5 bases and the J gene end by 7 bases; junction bases not matched to a gene: 15. Germline values: CDR1 SGHTA, CDR2 FQGTGA. This CDR3 is built from 16 residues. CDR3 DNA sequence: TGTGCCAGCAGCCAGACATCAGGGGGCCCTATGGGGACCCAGTACTTC. Its protein product is CASSQTSGGPMGTQYF. Combining the CDR3 with reference TRBV7-3 and TRBJ2-5 gives the whole variable domain GAGVSQTPSNKVTEKGKYVELRCDPISGHTALYWYRQSLGQGPEFLIYFQGTGAADDSGLPNDRFFAVRPEGSVSTLKIQRTERGDSAVYLCASSQTSGGPMGTQYFGPGTRLLVL.

The gene calls are TRBV5-4 and TRBJ1-2, with D possibly TRBD1 on 6 matching bases. This CDR3 contains 15 residues. V gave up 0 bases and J gave up 4 bases, with 13 bases separating them. The germline CDR1 and CDR2 sequences are SGHNT and YYREEE (reference sequence). CDR3 nucleotide sequence: TGTGCCAGCAGCTTGGACACAGGGATGGGCTATGGCTACACCTTC. Its protein is CASSLDTGMGYGYTF.

The chain recombines TRBV9 with TRBJ1-2; 8 nucleotides agree with TRBD1. In germline, CDR1 is SGDLS, CDR2 YYNGEE. This CDR3 comprises 14 residues. V shed 0 bases, J shed 7 bases, and the junction held 5 bases outside the gene matches. Here the CDR3 reads CASSVDQQGVGYTF. The CDR3 DNA reads TGTGCCAGCAGCGTAGACCAACAGGGGGTTGGCTACACCTTC.

The chain uses TRBV30 and TRBJ1-6, with 9 bases aligning to TRBD1. The CDR3 totals 14 residues. The V and J ends lost 3 bases and 9 bases, in that order; junction bases with no gene match: 6. The germline V gene has CDR1 GTSNPN and CDR2 SVGIG (reference sequence). Here the CDR3 DNA reads TGTGCCTGGAGGGGACAGGGTGGTATTTCACCCCTCCACTTT. It yields the protein CAWRGQGGISPLHF.

The chain is built from TRBV5-5 and TRBJ1-5; possible D gene TRBD1, 5 bases. The CDR3 spans 16 residues. CDR1 is SGHKS, CDR2 YYEKEE, per germline (reference sequence). V gave up 1 base and J gave up 1 base, with 12 bases separating them. The CDR3 region is CASSLKGDLSNQPQHF. In DNA form, the CDR3 reads TGTGCCAGCAGCTTGAAAGGGGACTTAAGCAATCAGCCCCAGCATTTT. The full variable domain, completed using reference TRBV5-5 and TRBJ1-5, is DAGVTQSPTHLIKTRGQQVTLRCSPISGHKSVSWYQQVLGQGPQFIFQYYEKEERGRGNFPDRFSARQFPNYSSELNVNALLLGDSALYLCASSLKGDLSNQPQHFGDGTRLSIL.

The chain has TRBV12-3 or TRBV12-4 and TRBJ2-3; D unclear. The germline V and J ends were trimmed by 3 bases and 4 bases, with 5 bases remaining between them. The CDR3 has 12 amino acids. The CDR3 coding sequence is TGTGCCAGCAGTTTCTTCCCAGATACGCAGTATTTT. Translating it yields CASSFFPDTQYF.

The genes are TRBV6-1 and TRBJ2-2, with a weak D call TRBD2 (6 bases). Germline V CDR1 and CDR2: MNHNS, SASEGT. The CDR3 is 15 amino acids. With 1 base removed from V and 6 bases from J, the gap between germline ends came to 12 bases. The DNA for the CDR3 is TGTGCCAGCAGTGAAGTGGACGGGAGCGCCGGGGAGCTGTTTTTT. Amino acids: CASSEVDGSAGELFF.

The V call is TRBV21-1, the J call TRBJ1-5; TRBD1, the table's D call, lacks a check against the DNA. TRBV21-1 is termed a pseudogene. This CDR3 spans 16 amino acids. This CDR3 reads CASPKGAVWGNQPQHF. The DNA for the CDR3 is TGTGCCAGCCCCAAGGGGGCAGTTTGGGGCAATCAGCCCCAGCATTTT.